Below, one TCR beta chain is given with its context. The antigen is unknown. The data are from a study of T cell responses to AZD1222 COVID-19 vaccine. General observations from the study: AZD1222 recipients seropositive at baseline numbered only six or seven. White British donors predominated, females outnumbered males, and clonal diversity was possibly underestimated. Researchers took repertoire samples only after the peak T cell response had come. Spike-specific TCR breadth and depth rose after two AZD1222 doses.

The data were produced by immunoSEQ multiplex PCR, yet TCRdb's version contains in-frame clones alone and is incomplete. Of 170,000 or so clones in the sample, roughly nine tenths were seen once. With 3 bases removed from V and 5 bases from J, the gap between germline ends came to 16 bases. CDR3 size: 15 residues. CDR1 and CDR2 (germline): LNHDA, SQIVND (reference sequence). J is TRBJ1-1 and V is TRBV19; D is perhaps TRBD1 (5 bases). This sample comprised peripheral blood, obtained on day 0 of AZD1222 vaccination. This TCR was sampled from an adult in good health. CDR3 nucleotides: TGTGCCAGTAGTATCCCCTGGCAGGGTGAAACTGAAGCTTTCTTT. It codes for CASSIPWQGETEAFF.